Following are 10 T cell receptor beta chains from one sample sequenced in a study of Ad26.COV2.S vaccination and SARS-CoV-2 variants. TCRdb's table, derived via immunoSEQ multiplex PCR, lists solely in-frame clones and lacks some. The sample has 300,000 to 400,000 clones; roughly nine tenths are singletons. Sample treatment: over 15 received Ad26.COV2.S at low or high dose, single or two shots; a few received placebo; per-sample allocation not given. The study sampled participants on day 63 after the first vaccine or placebo injection. Sequencing was performed on peripheral blood, taken in a trial of Ad26.COV2.S vaccine versus placebo. The receptors were gathered from a person between 18 and 59 years old who received the Ad26.COV2.S COVID-19 vaccine or a placebo.

The V call is TRBV10-2, the J call TRBJ2-7; possible D gene TRBD1, 5 bases. The germline V and J ends were trimmed by 2 bases and 2 bases, with 16 bases remaining between them. Germline loops: CDR1 WSHSY, CDR2 SAAADI. The CDR3 spans 16 residues. In nucleotides, the CDR3 is TGCGCCAGCAGTGAGGTGGGCAGGGAAAGTCCCTACGAGCAGTACTTC. This encodes CASSEVGRESPYEQYF.

The V call is TRBV15, the J call TRBJ1-6; possibly TRBD1 for D (6 bases). The CDR3 runs 14 residues. The V gene lost 1 base and the J gene lost 8 bases, with 9 bases spanning the gap. The germline V gene has CDR1 LNHNV and CDR2 YYDKDF (reference sequence). The CDR3 here is CATSRVPGDSPLHF. The DNA of the CDR3 is TGTGCCACCAGCAGAGTCCCAGGGGATTCACCCCTCCACTTT.

This clone was observed a single time. The CDR3 does not end in the conserved phenylalanine or tryptophan, so this is likely a read error. The DNA is omitted, as the CDR3 cannot be located on it reliably, and the CDR3 follows TCRdb's listing. This chain connects TRBV3-1 (or the pseudogene TRBV3-2) to TRBJ2-7; the DNA was not used to check the table's D call, TRBD1. The CDR3 is made up of 9 amino acids, end residues included. The germline gives CDR1 LGHDT, CDR2 YNNKEL (reference sequence). The CDR3 loop reads CASSHETPG.

V gene TRBV5-1 combines with J gene TRBJ1-1; D might be TRBD1 (5 bases). V was pared by 6 bases and J by 7 bases, with 16 bases between. Looked up from germline, CDR1 is SGHRS and CDR2 is YFSETQ. This CDR3 spans 13 amino acids. CDR3 bases: TGCGCCAGCACCTCTGAGGGGAGGAATGAAGCTTTCTTT. Protein sequence: CASTSEGRNEAFF.

The chain couples TRBV6-2 or TRBV6-3 to TRBJ1-5; 7 positions agree with TRBD1. Germline V gene data show CDR1 as MNHEY and CDR2 as SVGEGT. The ends lost 6 bases at V and 3 bases at J; junction bases unmatched: 5. The CDR3 totals 14 residues. In nucleotides, the CDR3 is TGTGCCAGCAGCTTGACAGGGTTCAATCAGCCCCAGCATTTT. Residues: CASSLTGFNQPQHF.

J is TRBJ2-2 and V is TRBV2, with D perhaps matching TRBD1 (5 bases). The CDR3 has 14 amino acids. Germline V lookup: CDR1 SNHLY, CDR2 FYNNEI. V dropped 6 bases and J dropped 4 bases, with 12 bases sitting between them. In DNA form, the CDR3 reads TGTGCCAGCAGAGGGGCGACTTCCACCGGGGAGCTGTTTTTT. Translation gives CASRGATSTGELFF.

The chain is built from TRBV10-3 and TRBJ2-1; D may be TRBD2 (5 bases). Germline V gene sequence: CDR1 ENHRY, CDR2 SYGVKD. V shed 3 bases and J shed 4 bases, with 13 bases lying between them. The CDR3 runs to 15 residues. The CDR3 bases are TGTGCCATCAGTGAAAAGGTAACGGGATACAATGAGCAGTTCTTC. Translating gives CAISEKVTGYNEQFF.

The chain links TRBV6-5 to TRBJ2-2; D is perhaps TRBD1 (7 bases). Germline V lookup: CDR1 MNHEY, CDR2 SVGAGI. Trimming cost V 6 bases and J 1 base, with 12 bases left between them. The CDR3 contains 15 residues. Here the CDR3 reads CASREGQLNTGELFF. In nucleotides, the CDR3 is TGTGCCAGCAGGGAGGGACAGTTGAACACCGGGGAGCTGTTTTTT.

The chain couples TRBV9 to TRBJ2-1; D uncertain. Germline lookup yields CDR1 SGDLS and CDR2 YYNGEE. V gave up 0 bases and J gave up 6 bases, with 13 bases separating them. The CDR3 is made up of 15 amino acids. The CDR3 loop reads CASSVGVPGSNEQFF. The CDR3 nucleotides read TGTGCCAGCAGCGTAGGGGTCCCGGGCTCCAATGAGCAGTTCTTC.

The chain joins TRBV24-1 to TRBJ2-3; no definite D call. The CDR3 totals 12 residues. Germline CDR1 and CDR2: KGHDR and SFDVKD. V lost 4 bases and J lost 7, with 8 bases in between. The CDR3 is CATSESSHTQYF. For the CDR3, the DNA is TGTGCCACCAGTGAGAGCAGCCATACGCAGTATTTT.